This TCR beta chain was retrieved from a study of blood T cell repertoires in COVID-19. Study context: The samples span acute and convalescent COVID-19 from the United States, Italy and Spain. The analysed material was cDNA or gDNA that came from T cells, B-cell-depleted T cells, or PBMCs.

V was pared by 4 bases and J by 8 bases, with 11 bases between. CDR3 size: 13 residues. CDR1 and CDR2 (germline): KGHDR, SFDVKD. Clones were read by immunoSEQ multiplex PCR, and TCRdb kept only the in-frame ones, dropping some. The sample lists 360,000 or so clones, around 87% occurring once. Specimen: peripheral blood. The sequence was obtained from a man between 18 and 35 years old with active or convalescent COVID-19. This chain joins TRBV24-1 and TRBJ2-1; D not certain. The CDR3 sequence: CATSDRSVDEQFF. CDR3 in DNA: TGTGCCACCAGTGACCGGAGTGTAGATGAGCAGTTCTTC.